The 30 T cell receptor beta chains below come from one sample, sequenced in a study of blood T cells in healthy people across ages. Through a sample-barcoded 5' primer and a J-beta primer mix, a second PCR was run for roughly 6 to 11 cycles. TCRdb analysed the 5' RACE reads with MiXCR anew, one entry per CDR3 protein. Of about 680,000 distinct CDR3 sequences in the sample, about 52% were seen once. Sequenced input: blood. The receptor source for this set is a woman aged 55-70 years in good health.

The CDR3 coding sequence is TGTGCCGGCACCTGGGGTAGCGGGAGGAGCAACGAGCAGTACTTC. The encoded protein is CAGTWGSGRSNEQYF. V is TRBV2 and J is TRBJ2-7, with 10 positions matching TRBD2. Germline trimming cut 11 bases from V and 5 bases from J; bases unmatched to any gene: 15. Germline assignment: CDR1 SNHLY and CDR2 FYNNEI. The CDR3 spans 15 residues.

Concerning this clonotype itself: One end of the junction does not line up with germline, which may come from a read error. This chain links TRBV4-2 with TRBJ2-5, with D hard to call. The DNA matches TRBJ2-7 better at its end, which makes the J call doubtful. The CDR3 runs to 15 residues. Germline CDR1 reads LGHNA; CDR2 reads YNFKEQ. The CDR3 nucleotides read TGTGCCAGCACCCAAAGGGTAGGTTATCCGTACGAGCAGTACTTC. Translated, it gives CASTQRVGYPYEQYF.

This clonotype was found once. The J gene is TRBJ2-2, the V gene TRBV20-1; weak D call: TRBD2 (6 bases). CDR3 size: 13 residues. Germline-derived CDR1 and CDR2 are DFQATT and SNEGSKA (reference sequence). V lost 4 bases and J lost 7, with 13 bases in between. DNA for the CDR3: TGCAGTGCTATGGAGGGCCGGAGCGGGGAGCTGTTTTTT. Its translation is CSAMEGRSGELFF.

The chain uses TRBV24-1 and TRBJ2-1, with 10 bases lining up with TRBD2. CDR1 KGHDR and CDR2 SFDVKD come from the germline V gene. The V and J ends lost 2 bases and 10 bases, in that order; junction bases with no gene match: 10. CDR3 length: 16 residues. CDR3 region: CATSDSRVLAGAEQFF. The DNA of the CDR3 is TGTGCCACCAGTGATTCCCGGGTGCTAGCGGGAGCGGAGCAGTTCTTC.

The V call is TRBV7-9, the J call TRBJ2-1, with 8 bases aligning to TRBD2. Germline values: CDR1 SEHNR, CDR2 FQNEAQ (reference sequence). The J segment lost 10 bases and the V segment lost 4 bases, leaving 21 bases of the junction unmatched. The CDR3 consists of 18 residues. CDR3 residues: CASSSTYQPGGPGSEQFF. The CDR3 DNA reads TGTGCCAGCAGCTCGACCTACCAACCGGGAGGGCCTGGTTCAGAGCAGTTCTTC.

This chain links TRBV28 with TRBJ1-2; 8 nucleotides align to TRBD1. Germline assignment: CDR1 MDHEN and CDR2 SYDVKM. V shed 5 bases, J shed 3 bases, and the junction held 5 bases outside the gene matches. The CDR3 has 14 amino acids. The CDR3 is CASSNPGQDYGYTF. CDR3 DNA sequence: TGTGCCAGCAGTAATCCGGGACAGGACTATGGCTACACCTTC.

The sample holds one count of this clonotype. The V and J genes are TRBV7-3 and TRBJ1-2; D perhaps matches TRBD1 (6 bases). This CDR3 region has 15 residues. Germline loops: CDR1 SGHTA, CDR2 FQGTGA. Trimming removed 1 base from V and 7 bases from J, with 16 bases in between. This CDR3 is CASSLMGGGVSGYTF. The CDR3 nucleotides read TGTGCCAGCAGCTTAATGGGGGGCGGGGTCAGTGGCTACACCTTC.

The chain combines TRBV24-1 with TRBJ2-2; 7 bases agree with TRBD1. CDR1 and CDR2 (germline): KGHDR, SFDVKD. CDR3 length equals 16 residues. Trimming removed 2 bases from V and 0 bases from J; junction bases left unmatched: 2. DNA of the CDR3: TGTGCCACCAGTGATTCGGGACAGCCGAACACCGGGGAGCTGTTTTTT. This translates into CATSDSGQPNTGELFF.

The V call is TRBV14, the J call TRBJ2-5; tentatively, D is TRBD1 or TRBD2 (5 bases each). V was clipped by 0 bases and J by 1 base, with 9 bases between them. The CDR3 loop spans 15 amino acids. Per the germline V gene, CDR1 is SGHDN and CDR2 is FVKESK. The CDR3 region is CASSQEGTFQETQYF. Written as DNA, the CDR3 is TGTGCCAGCAGCCAAGAGGGGACCTTCCAAGAGACCCAGTACTTC.

This clonotype showed up many times. The chain employs TRBV24-1 and TRBJ2-3; D unclear. V lost 3 bases and J 7 bases, leaving 13 bases between the germline ends. Germline assignment: CDR1 KGHDR and CDR2 SFDVKD. The CDR3 length is 14 residues. CDR3 protein: CATSDGRVRHTQYF. The CDR3 DNA sequence: TGTGCCACCAGTGATGGACGGGTCAGACATACGCAGTATTTT.

This clonotype was detected only once. The chain recombines TRBV29-1 with TRBJ2-4; 7 nucleotides match TRBD2. The CDR3 has 14 residues. Germline CDR1 reads SQVTM; CDR2 reads ANQGSEA. Trimming took 3 bases from V and 6 from J; bases not matched to a gene: 8. The CDR3 DNA follows: TGCAGCGTTGATTTGGGGGGGGACGGAAACATTCAGTACTTC. Translation: CSVDLGGDGNIQYF.

V gene TRBV29-1 combines with J gene TRBJ1-5, with D uncertain. CDR1 is SQVTM, CDR2 ANQGSEA, per germline. This CDR3 has 13 amino acids. With 4 bases removed from V and 4 bases from J, the gap between germline ends came to 11 bases. The CDR3 sequence is CSVVYSANQPQHF. CDR3 DNA: TGCAGCGTTGTGTACAGCGCTAATCAGCCCCAGCATTTT.

V usage is TRBV20-1 and J usage is TRBJ1-2, with 10 bases matching TRBD1. CDR3 length equals 15 residues. With V trimmed by 2 bases and J by 3 bases, 6 bases remained unmatched. In germline, CDR1 is DFQATT, CDR2 SNEGSKA (reference sequence). CDR3 sequence: CSARPGGQGDYGYTF. The DNA of the CDR3 is TGCAGTGCTAGACCCGGTGGACAGGGGGACTATGGCTACACCTTC.

The chain combines TRBV7-3 with TRBJ1-1, with TRBD1 matching over 7 bases. With V trimmed by 5 bases and J by 5 bases, 5 bases remained unmatched. CDR3 size: 13 residues. Germline CDR1 SGHTA, CDR2 FQGTGA. The CDR3 protein is CASSTQGWTEAFF. The CDR3 DNA reads as TGTGCCAGCAGCACACAGGGGTGGACTGAAGCTTTCTTT.

The chain links TRBV12-3 or TRBV12-4 to TRBJ2-1; TRBD1 might be the D (6 bases). This CDR3 has 13 residues. V lost 4 bases and J 13 bases, leaving 17 bases between the germline ends. For the CDR3, the DNA is TGTGCCAGCAGTTCCCTACGGGACACAAACCAGTTCTTC. Amino acids: CASSSLRDTNQFF.

The chain uses TRBV5-1 and TRBJ2-7, with 8 bases identical to TRBD2. Germline V lookup: CDR1 SGHRS, CDR2 YFSETQ. After removal of 4 bases from V and 0 bases from J, the junction contained 9 bases not matched to a gene. This CDR3 has 16 residues. The CDR3 loop reads CASSRGLAQSSYEQYF. In DNA, the CDR3 is TGCGCCAGCAGCAGAGGACTAGCTCAAAGCTCCTACGAGCAGTACTTC.

In its sample, this clonotype was seen a few times. This sequence joins TRBV28 and TRBJ2-5, with D perhaps TRBD2 (6 bases). The CDR3 consists of 14 residues. Germline-derived CDR1 and CDR2 are MDHEN and SYDVKM. Trimming left V 5 bases short and J 0 bases short, with 10 bases between. CDR3 loop: CASSPGGDQETQYF. In DNA form, the CDR3 reads TGTGCCAGCAGTCCCGGAGGGGACCAAGAGACCCAGTACTTC.

The V and J genes are TRBV21-1 and TRBJ1-2; the D segment call TRBD1 is taken from the table without a DNA check. TRBV21-1 is noted as a pseudogene. CDR3 size: 17 residues. The CDR3 loop is CASSKVRRQGRGYGYTF. CDR3 in DNA: TGTGCCAGCAGCAAAGTAAGGAGACAGGGAAGAGGCTATGGCTACACCTTC.

This chain joins TRBV6-2 or TRBV6-3 and TRBJ2-3, with D hard to call. The V end was cut by 0 bases, the J end by 2 bases, with 18 bases between. In germline, CDR1 is MNHEY, CDR2 SVGEGT. The CDR3 spans 18 residues. In DNA, the CDR3 is TGTGCCAGCAGTTACTCGAACCTCCCTGGGTCCCTCACAGATACGCAGTATTTT. It encodes CASSYSNLPGSLTDTQYF.

With respect to this clonotype: One end of the junction fails to match germline, which may point to a read error. V and J are TRBV29-1 and TRBJ2-3, with D unresolved. The CDR3 runs 11 residues. Germline V gene sequence: CDR1 SQVTM, CDR2 ANQGSEA. This CDR3 is CSVSNTDTRYF. The CDR3 nucleotides read TGCAGCGTTTCTAACACAGATACGCGGTATTTT.

This sequence joins TRBV30 and TRBJ2-4, with 7 nucleotides matching TRBD2. The DNA end favors TRBJ2-5, so the J call may be wrong. The germline V gene has CDR1 GTSNPN and CDR2 SVGIG (reference sequence). The CDR3 sequence is 12 residues long. The CDR3 DNA sequence: TGTGCCTGGGAGCGGGGACAAGAGACCCAGTACTTC. Translated, it gives CAWERGQETQYF.

The chain carries TRBV27 and TRBJ2-7; TRBD2 might be the D (6 bases). The CDR3 has 15 amino acids. Germline V lookup: CDR1 MNHEY, CDR2 SMNVEV (reference sequence). Trimming stripped 5 bases from V and 1 base from J, with 15 bases between. The CDR3 nucleotides are TGTGCCAGCAGTCTAATGGGACTTCCGTCCTACGAGCAGTACTTC. This encodes CASSLMGLPSYEQYF.

This chain links TRBV28 with TRBJ1-5, with 9 bases fitting TRBD1. This CDR3 contains 15 residues. Germline V gene sequence: CDR1 MDHEN, CDR2 SYDVKM. Trimming at V came to 6 bases and at J to 6 bases, leaving 9 bases not matched to a gene. CDR3 sequence (DNA): TGTGCCAGCAGGCCTCAGGGACAGGGCTTTCAGCCCCAGCATTTT. Translation gives CASRPQGQGFQPQHF.

The chain uses TRBV7-2 and TRBJ2-5; the D is unclear. V was trimmed by 7 bases and J by 1 base, leaving 13 bases between them. There are 14 residues in the CDR3. Germline values: CDR1 SGHTA, CDR2 FQGNSA. CDR3 protein: CASMLSQAQETQYF. CDR3 nucleotide sequence: TGTGCCAGCATGCTCAGTCAGGCCCAAGAGACCCAGTACTTC.

This clonotype was counted ten times or more. The V call is TRBV7-2, the J call TRBJ2-5, with D tentatively TRBD1 (5 bases). Germline V gene sequence: CDR1 SGHTA, CDR2 FQGNSA. The V and J ends lost 2 bases and 5 bases respectively, with 15 bases between them. The CDR3 has 15 amino acids. CDR3 nucleotides: TGTGCCAGCAGCTTACAGGGTGCGGCCCAGGAGACCCAGTACTTC. Amino acid sequence: CASSLQGAAQETQYF.

This clonotype has a handful of counts. This sequence joins TRBV9 and TRBJ2-7, with D possibly called TRBD1 or TRBD2 (6 bases each). V was shortened by 7 bases and J by 2 bases, with 16 bases between the two germline ends. The CDR3 is 14 residues long. Germline V CDR1 and CDR2: SGDLS, YYNGEE. The CDR3 protein is CASGGGRNTYEQYF. CDR3 DNA: TGTGCCAGCGGAGGGGGTCGGAACACCTACGAGCAGTACTTC.

The chain carries TRBV7-2 and TRBJ2-5; TRBD1 is a possible D gene (6 bases). The CDR3 is made up of 14 amino acids. Germline V gives CDR1 SGHTA, CDR2 FQGNSA. V was shortened by 2 bases and J by 6 bases, with 13 bases between the two germline ends. The CDR3 is CASSLRARGKTQYF. Here the CDR3 DNA reads TGTGCCAGCAGCTTAAGGGCCAGGGGAAAGACCCAGTACTTC. Full variable domain (outside the CDR3, taken from reference TRBV7-2 and TRBJ2-5): GAGVSQSPSNKVTEKGKDVELRCDPISGHTALYWYRQSLGQGLEFLIYFQGNSAPDKSGLPSDRFSAERTGGSVSTLTIQRTQQEDSAVYLCASSLRARGKTQYFGPGTRLLVL.

The chain links TRBV20-1 to TRBJ2-1; no reliable D call. The CDR3 runs to 12 residues. Germline V gives CDR1 DFQATT, CDR2 SNEGSKA (reference sequence). V was clipped by 4 bases and J by 3 bases, with 7 bases between them. CDR3 DNA: TGCAGTGCTATGTACGACTACAATGAGCAGTTCTTC. Encoded protein: CSAMYDYNEQFF.

V is TRBV6-5 and J is TRBJ1-4, with TRBD1 as a possible D gene (5 bases). V lost 0 bases and J 6 bases, leaving 11 bases between the germline ends. The CDR3 length is 15 residues. Germline CDR1 reads MNHEY; CDR2 reads SVGAGI. The DNA of the CDR3 is TGTGCCAGCAGTTACTCGTCAGGGAGTTATGAAAAACTGTTTTTT. It codes for CASSYSSGSYEKLFF.

The chain uses TRBV2 and TRBJ2-3; TRBD2 agrees at 7 bases. This CDR3 has 17 amino acids. J was trimmed by 3 bases and V by 7 bases; bases with no gene match: 16. Germline lookup yields CDR1 SNHLY and CDR2 FYNNEI. The CDR3 DNA follows: TGTGCCAGCACCCAATCCTCCGGACTAGTCCTTACAGATACGCAGTATTTT. It codes for CASTQSSGLVLTDTQYF.